The 9 T cell receptor beta chains given below trace back to one sample, sequenced in a study of post-analysis software for immune sequencing data. Study findings and constraints: Relative to controls, patients had five TRBV segments at higher frequency, with TRBV5-6, TRBV5-1 and TRBV20-1 among these.

Prepared libraries of TCR beta cDNA carried unique molecular identifiers. TCRdb redid the calling of the PCR reads with MiXCR, one entry per CDR3 protein. The table includes hundreds of thousands of distinct CDR3 sequences, 25% to 30% detected once. These TCRs are of unknown antigen specificity. Sequencing was performed on blood. All receptors come from a girl between 10 and 17 years old with multiple sclerosis.

The chain recombines TRBV27 with TRBJ2-2, with D unclear. V gave up 3 bases and J gave up 2 bases, with 10 bases separating them. Germline loops: CDR1 MNHEY, CDR2 SMNVEV (reference sequence). This CDR3 region has 15 residues. The CDR3 region is CASSFGQPNTGELFF. The CDR3 region has the DNA TGTGCCAGCAGTTTTGGGCAACCAAACACCGGGGAGCTGTTTTTT.

The genes are TRBV28 and TRBJ1-2, with D maybe TRBD1 (6 bases). The germline V and J ends were trimmed by 1 base and 4 bases, with 10 bases remaining between them. The CDR3 consists of 14 residues. Germline lookup yields CDR1 MDHEN and CDR2 SYDVKM. The CDR3 loop reads CASSLLGTIYGYTF. Here the CDR3 DNA reads TGTGCCAGCAGTTTATTAGGGACAATCTATGGCTACACCTTC.

This clonotype was counted at least ten times. This rearrangement joins TRBV7-2 to TRBJ2-5; possible D gene TRBD2, 5 bases. V lost 5 bases and J 2 bases, leaving 15 bases between the germline ends. CDR3 length: 15 amino acids. Germline V CDR1 and CDR2: SGHTA, FQGNSA. The CDR3 region has the DNA TGTGCCAGCAGCCCCGGACTCATCCTACAAGAGACCCAGTACTTC. Translation gives CASSPGLILQETQYF.

A few counts support this clonotype. V and J are TRBV4-1 and TRBJ1-2; D is ambiguous. Looked up from germline, CDR1 is MGHRA and CDR2 is YSYEKL. Between the trimmed V and J ends, which lost 1 base and 5 bases, there was a span of 8 bases. The CDR3 has 13 residues. The DNA of the CDR3 is TGCGCCAGCAGCCAAGTATCAGCTTATGGCTACACCTTC. This gives the protein CASSQVSAYGYTF.

This clonotype was observed many times. The V call is TRBV12-3 or TRBV12-4, the J call TRBJ1-2; perhaps TRBD1 as D (5 bases). This CDR3 region has 13 residues. V was trimmed by 3 bases and J by 4 bases, leaving 9 bases between them. CDR3: CASSFQGSYGYTF. The CDR3 region has the DNA TGTGCCAGCAGTTTTCAGGGTAGCTATGGCTACACCTTC.

This clonotype has only a few counts. The rearrangement joins TRBV4-1 to TRBJ1-2; TRBD1 matches 10 bases. CDR1 MGHRA and CDR2 YSYEKL come from the germline V gene. With 4 bases clipped from V and 6 bases from J, the junction kept 5 bases outside the gene matches. The CDR3 sequence is 14 residues long. The CDR3 spells CASSPGGTGDGYTF. The DNA for the CDR3 is TGCGCCAGCAGCCCGGGCGGGACAGGGGATGGCTACACCTTC.

This sequence joins TRBV10-3 and TRBJ2-3, with D perhaps matching TRBD1 or TRBD2 (5 bases each). The CDR3 sequence is 18 residues long. The V gene lost 0 bases and the J gene lost 1 base, with 17 bases spanning the gap. CDR1 is ENHRY and CDR2 is SYGVKD in the germline V gene. CDR3 DNA sequence: TGTGCCATCAGTGAGTCAATGGTGGGACCGCGGGGCACAGATACGCAGTATTTT. It codes for CAISESMVGPRGTDTQYF.

The chain has TRBV5-6 and TRBJ2-1, with TRBD1 matching 7 bases. V lost 8 bases and J lost 4; bases outside the gene matches: 12. Germline V CDR1 and CDR2: SGHDT, YYEEEE. This CDR3 has 15 amino acids. The CDR3 loop is CASSVTGDPYNEQFF. The CDR3 bases are TGTGCCAGTAGCGTAACAGGGGACCCTTACAATGAGCAGTTCTTC. The whole variable domain, filled in from reference TRBV5-6 and TRBJ2-1, reads DAGVTQSPTHLIKTRGQQVTLRCSPKSGHDTVSWYQQALGQGPQFIFQYYEEEERQRGNFPDRFSGHQFPNYSSELNVNALLLGDSALYLCASSVTGDPYNEQFFGPGTRLTVL.

This clonotype was counted only a few times. V gene TRBV20-1 combines with J gene TRBJ2-5, with 7 bases that match TRBD1. The end of the DNA aligns better with TRBJ2-7, so the J call may be wrong. Looked up from germline, CDR1 is DFQATT and CDR2 is SNEGSKA (reference sequence). The length of the CDR3 is 15 residues. The CDR3 reads CSANPAGTASYEQYF. As DNA, the CDR3 is TGCAGTGCTAACCCGGCCGGGACAGCTTCCTACGAGCAGTACTTC.